Below are 20 T cell receptor beta chains sequenced from a single sample in a study of blood T cells in healthy people across ages. The use of a sample-barcoded 5' primer and a J-beta primer mix characterized a second PCR of roughly 6 to 12 cycles. One entry per CDR3 protein results from TCRdb running MiXCR on the 5' RACE reads. The sample gives fewer than 800,000 distinct CDR3 sequences, roughly 30% of which show up once; 15% to 17% is in the top ten. Sequencing used blood. These receptors all stem from a woman of 80 years or more in good health.

On this clonotype: A much larger clone sits a single nucleotide away, making a read error possible. This rearrangement joins TRBV6-2 or TRBV6-3 to TRBJ2-5, with D perhaps TRBD1 (6 bases). The germline V and J ends were trimmed by 6 bases and 7 bases, with 15 bases remaining between them. The CDR3 extends over 13 amino acids. Germline CDR1 is MNHEY and CDR2 is SVGEGT. The CDR3 DNA is TGTGCCAGCAGGGTGGGCCAGGGGATGACCCAGTACTTC. Translating it yields CASRVGQGMTQYF.

Points on this clonotype: A much bigger clone sits one base away, suggesting this may be a read error. This rearrangement joins TRBV7-2 to TRBJ2-7, with 9 positions matching TRBD1. The CDR3 extends over 15 amino acids. V was clipped by 5 bases and J by 7 bases; unmatched bases: 12. Per the germline V gene, CDR1 is SGHTA and CDR2 is FQGNSA. CDR3 protein: CASSRTGELYNEQYF. The DNA of the CDR3 is TGTGCCAGCAGCCGGACAGGGGAGTTATACAATGAGCAGTACTTC.

Of note for this clonotype: A read error is possible here, since a much larger clone lies one base away. The chain has TRBV15 and TRBJ2-5; no definite D call. Germline V gene lookup returns CDR1 LNHNV and CDR2 YYDKDF (reference sequence). CDR3 length equals 15 residues. This CDR3 is CAASTSLGFEETQYF. The CDR3 DNA reads as TGTGCCGCCAGCACCTCCTTGGGGTTCGAGGAGACCCAGTACTTC.

This clonotype was counted at least ten times. V and J are TRBV5-4 and TRBJ2-7; TRBD2 is a possible D gene (6 bases). Germline V gene lookup returns CDR1 SGHNT and CDR2 YYREEE (reference sequence). CDR3 size: 13 residues. V lost 8 bases and J 3 bases, leaving 15 bases between the germline ends. For the CDR3, the DNA is TGTGCCAGTGGGGAGGCAGGCTTCTACGAGCAGTACTTC. Protein product: CASGEAGFYEQYF.

Only a few counts were recorded for this clonotype. J is TRBJ1-4 and V is TRBV25-1; D call uncertain. The germline gives CDR1 MGHDK, CDR2 SYGVNS. This CDR3 spans 15 amino acids. With 5 bases removed from V and 0 bases from J, the gap between germline ends came to 10 bases. Written as DNA, the CDR3 is TGTGCCAGCAGTCCTAGTGGGGCAACTAATGAAAAACTGTTTTTT. This sequence encodes CASSPSGATNEKLFF.

This clonotype came up a few times. This sequence joins TRBV24-1 and TRBJ1-1; perhaps TRBD1 as D (6 bases). Trimming removed 4 bases at V and 6 bases at J, with 14 bases between. The CDR3 loop spans 14 amino acids. Germline CDR1 and CDR2: KGHDR and SFDVKD. The CDR3 loop is CATSEGGGRAEAFF. In DNA, the CDR3 is TGTGCCACCAGTGAAGGAGGGGGGAGAGCTGAAGCTTTCTTT.

The chain links TRBV4-2 to TRBJ2-7, with D uncertain. The J call may not be correct, given that the DNA end is closer to TRBJ2-5. The CDR3 is made up of 13 amino acids. Germline assignment: CDR1 LGHNA and CDR2 YNFKEQ. Here the CDR3 DNA reads TGTGCCAGCAGCCATCCCGATGAGGAGACCCAGTACTTC. It is translated as CASSHPDEETQYF.

This chain links TRBV19 with TRBJ2-1, with 9 bases identical to TRBD2. V lost 5 bases, J lost 7 bases, and 9 bases stayed unmatched. CDR1 is LNHDA, CDR2 SQIVND, per germline (reference sequence). The CDR3 consists of 15 residues. This CDR3 is CASSQIAGDGNEQFF. CDR3 in DNA: TGTGCCAGTAGTCAGATAGCGGGGGATGGGAATGAGCAGTTCTTC.

The chain links TRBV6-1 to TRBJ2-2, with 12 bases aligning to TRBD1. Trimming at V came to 1 base and at J to 3 bases, leaving 3 bases not matched to a gene. In germline, CDR1 is MNHNS, CDR2 SASEGT. This CDR3 region has 17 residues. The CDR3: CASSEGGQGADTGELFF. The CDR3 DNA follows: TGTGCCAGCAGTGAAGGGGGACAGGGGGCGGACACCGGGGAGCTGTTTTTT.

On this clonotype itself: A much larger clone lies a single base off, so this may be a read error. This chain connects TRBV6-2 or TRBV6-3 to TRBJ1-2; TRBD1 matches 7 bases. The V segment lost 8 bases and the J segment 7 bases; nucleotides outside the gene matches: 10. This CDR3 comprises 13 residues. Germline V gene data show CDR1 as MNHEY and CDR2 as SVGEGT. This chain's CDR3 is CASHTGTVSGYTF. CDR3 DNA: TGTGCCAGCCATACCGGGACAGTGAGTGGCTACACCTTC.

This clonotype was counted once. Compared with germline, one end of the junction differs, possibly owing to a read error. This rearrangement joins TRBV20-1 to TRBJ2-5, with 13 bases identical to TRBD2. Germline V gene data show CDR1 as DFQATT and CDR2 as SNEGSKA (reference sequence). The CDR3 extends over 15 amino acids. In nucleotides, the CDR3 is TGCGGTGCTGAAGGACTAGCGGGGGTCTACAATGAGCAGTACTTC. It yields the protein CGAEGLAGVYNEQYF.

In regard to this clonotype: This could be a read error, since a much larger clone is one nucleotide away. The rearrangement links TRBV7-2 to TRBJ1-2, with a possible D match to TRBD1 (5 bases). The CDR3 totals 13 residues. The V end was cut by 4 bases, the J end by 4 bases, with 10 bases between. Germline V gene lookup returns CDR1 SGHTA and CDR2 FQGNSA. CDR3 sequence: CASSYLGVYGYTF. DNA of the CDR3: TGTGCCAGCAGCTACCTAGGGGTCTATGGCTACACCTTC.

This clonotype was found a few times. CDR3 amino acids: CASSPSFTRGGVAGELFF. As DNA, the CDR3 is TGTGCCAGCAGCCCAAGCTTTACTCGCGGGGGGGTTGCCGGGGAGCTGTTTTTT. V usage is TRBV12-3 or TRBV12-4 and J usage is TRBJ2-2; TRBD2 aligns across 9 bases. V lost 6 bases to trimming and J lost 6 bases; unmatched junction nucleotides: 17. The CDR3 extends over 18 amino acids.

The genes are TRBV7-2 and TRBJ2-5; the D gene could be TRBD1 or TRBD2 (5 bases each). Trimming stripped 0 bases from V and 0 bases from J, with 11 bases between. The CDR3 is 16 amino acids. The germline V gene has CDR1 SGHTA and CDR2 FQGNSA. DNA of the CDR3: TGTGCCAGCAGCTTAGCGAGGGGCGGGTACCAAGAGACCCAGTACTTC. Translation: CASSLARGGYQETQYF.

This clonotype was counted a few times. This chain links TRBV7-9 with TRBJ1-3, with TRBD1 identical over 8 bases. Trimming took 2 bases from V and 0 from J; bases not matched to a gene: 3. The CDR3 totals 16 residues. CDR1 is SEHNR, CDR2 FQNEAQ, per germline (reference sequence). The CDR3 reads CASSLLGTGSGNTIYF. The CDR3 region has the DNA TGTGCCAGCAGCTTATTGGGGACAGGCTCTGGAAACACCATATATTTT.

The gene calls are TRBV4-2 and TRBJ2-5; the D gene is possibly TRBD2 (5 bases). The J call may not be correct, given that the DNA end is closer to TRBJ2-7. This CDR3 spans 19 amino acids. Germline-derived CDR1 and CDR2 are LGHNA and YNFKEQ. CDR3 nucleotide sequence: TGTGCCAGCAGCCAAGATGTTTTAGGAGGTAGGGAACTCGTTCACGAGCAGTACTTC. It is translated as CASSQDVLGGRELVHEQYF.

The chain employs TRBV30 and TRBJ1-6; D is uncertain. V was trimmed by 1 base and J by 3 bases, leaving 13 bases between them. This CDR3 contains 16 residues. CDR1 is GTSNPN, CDR2 SVGIG, per germline (reference sequence). CDR3 loop: CAWSAGRLDYNSPLHF. The CDR3 nucleotides read TGTGCCTGGAGTGCGGGCAGACTAGACTATAATTCACCCCTCCACTTT.

Concerning this clonotype itself: A much larger clone differs from this one at a single base, so this may be a read error. As the CDR3 is not closed by the conserved phenylalanine or tryptophan, this likely results from a read error. The V and J genes are TRBV30 and TRBJ1-2; TRBD1 aligns across 7 bases. The V and J ends lost 3 bases and 0 bases, in that order; junction bases with no gene match: 4. The germline gives CDR1 GTSNPN, CDR2 SVGIG (reference sequence). The CDR3 is made up of 14 amino acids. CDR3 DNA sequence: TGTGCCTGGAGAACAGGGGTAGCTAACTATGGCTACACCTGC. This encodes CAWRTGVANYGYTC.

This clonotype was seen ten or more times. The gene calls are TRBV7-2 and TRBJ2-7; 13 nucleotides match TRBD2. J gave up 3 bases and V 1 base, and 3 bases lay outside the gene matches. The CDR3 has 16 amino acids. Germline CDR1 SGHTA, CDR2 FQGNSA. CDR3 in DNA: TGTGCCAGCAGCTTAGTCGGGACTAGCGGGGACTACGAGCAGTACTTC. It encodes CASSLVGTSGDYEQYF.

Only a few counts were recorded for this clonotype. The rearrangement links TRBV15 to TRBJ1-3, with D perhaps TRBD1 (6 bases). V was shortened by 1 base and J by 3 bases, with 13 bases between the two germline ends. The germline V gene encodes CDR1 LNHNV and CDR2 YYDKDF (reference sequence). This CDR3 contains 16 residues. DNA for the CDR3: TGTGCCACCAGCAGAGTCACAGGGACGGGTGGAAACACCATATATTTT. Amino acids: CATSRVTGTGGNTIYF. Together with reference TRBV15 and TRBJ1-3, the CDR3 gives the full variable domain: DAMVIQNPRYQVTQFGKPVTLSCSQTLNHNVMYWYQQKSSQAPKLLFHYYDKDFNNEADTPDNFQSRRPNTSFCFLDIRSPGLGDTAMYLCATSRVTGTGGNTIYFGEGSWLTVV.